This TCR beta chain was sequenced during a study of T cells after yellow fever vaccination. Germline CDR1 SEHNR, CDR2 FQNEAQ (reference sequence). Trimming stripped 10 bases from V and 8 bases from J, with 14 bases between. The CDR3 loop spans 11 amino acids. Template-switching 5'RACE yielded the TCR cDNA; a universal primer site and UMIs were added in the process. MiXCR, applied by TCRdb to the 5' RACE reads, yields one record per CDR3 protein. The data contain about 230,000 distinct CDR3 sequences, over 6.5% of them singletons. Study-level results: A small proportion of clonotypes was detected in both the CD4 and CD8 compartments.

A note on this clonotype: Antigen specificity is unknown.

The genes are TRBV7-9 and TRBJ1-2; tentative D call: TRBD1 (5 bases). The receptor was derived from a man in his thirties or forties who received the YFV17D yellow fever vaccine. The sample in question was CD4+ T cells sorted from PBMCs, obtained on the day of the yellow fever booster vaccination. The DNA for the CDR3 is TGTGCCACTATCCCTCGGGGGGGCTACACCTTC. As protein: CATIPRGGYTF. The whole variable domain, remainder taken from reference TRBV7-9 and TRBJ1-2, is DTGVSQNPRHKITKRGQNVTFRCDPISEHNRLYWYRQTLGQGPEFLTYFQNEAQLEKSRLLSDRFSAERPKGSFSTLEIQRTEQGDSAMYLCATIPRGGYTFGSGTRLTVV.